What follows are 16 T cell receptor beta chains derived from one specimen sequenced in a study of PD-L1 blockade in urothelial cancer. Sample time point: pretreatment peripheral blood. Data came from immunoSEQ multiplex PCR; TCRdb stores just in-frame clones and leaves some out. This sample yields around 130,000 clones, of which around 85% are seen a single time; roughly 3.5% belongs to the top ten. Sequencing used PBMCs, obtained around atezolizumab (anti-PD-L1) treatment. The receptors originated from a man between 45 and 60 years old with urothelial cancer.

The chain couples TRBV28 to TRBJ2-1, with 16 bases identical to TRBD2. The CDR3 is 17 residues long. CDR1 is MDHEN and CDR2 is SYDVKM in the germline V gene. The V segment lost 3 bases and the J segment 10 bases; nucleotides outside the gene matches: 9. CDR3 sequence (DNA): TGTGCCAGCAGTTTCCCCCCGGGACTAGCGGGAGGGCGGGAGCAGTTCTTC. This encodes CASSFPPGLAGGREQFF.

The chain links TRBV7-2 to TRBJ2-7; a weak D match, TRBD2 (6 bases). The CDR3 is made up of 15 amino acids. V lost 1 base and J 2 bases, leaving 12 bases between the germline ends. Germline V gene lookup returns CDR1 SGHTA and CDR2 FQGNSA. Written as DNA, the CDR3 is TGTGCCAGCAGCTTAGAGCCGGGACTGGCCTACGAGCAGTACTTC. It codes for CASSLEPGLAYEQYF.

The chain has TRBV11-3 and TRBJ2-7; 7 positions match TRBD1. Trimming removed 5 bases from V and 9 bases from J; junction bases left unmatched: 10. Per the germline V gene, CDR1 is SGHNT and CDR2 is YENEEA. The CDR3 contains 13 residues. Here the CDR3 reads CASSQPGQARQYF. For the CDR3, the DNA is TGTGCCAGCAGCCAGCCCGGACAGGCCCGGCAGTACTTC.

The chain combines TRBV28 with TRBJ2-5; TRBD2 is a possible D gene (5 bases). From germline, CDR1 is MDHEN and CDR2 SYDVKM. CDR3 length equals 15 residues. Deletions cut 5 bases from V and 9 bases from J, with 22 bases between. Here the CDR3 DNA reads TGTGCCAGCAGTAGCCTGAACCTTTCTCCGGGGTCCCAGTACTTC. Translated: CASSSLNLSPGSQYF.

This clone has just one count. The chain combines TRBV7-6 with TRBJ1-4; D perhaps matches TRBD1 (6 bases). Trimming stripped 1 base from V and 5 bases from J, with 11 bases between. This CDR3 has 15 amino acids. CDR1 is SGHVS, CDR2 FNYEAQ, per germline. The CDR3 sequence: CASSLVGGVNEKLFF. The CDR3 coding sequence is TGTGCCAGCAGCTTAGTAGGGGGAGTCAATGAAAAACTGTTTTTT.

The chain couples TRBV6-1 to TRBJ1-3; D call uncertain. CDR1 and CDR2 from the germline V gene are MNHNS and SASEGT. The CDR3 runs 13 residues. V lost 3 bases and J lost 3, with 6 bases in between. In nucleotides, the CDR3 is TGTGCCAGCAGTGACGGGTTTGGAAACACCATATATTTT. Translating gives CASSDGFGNTIYF.

A note on this clone: The sample contains more than one DNA sequence encoding this CDR3. The J gene is TRBJ2-7, the V gene TRBV4-1; TRBD2 agrees at 7 bases. Germline V gives CDR1 MGHRA, CDR2 YSYEKL. V lost 1 base to trimming and J lost 3 bases; unmatched junction nucleotides: 6. The CDR3 spans 15 residues. The CDR3 DNA is TGCGCCAGCAGCCAAGCCCTAGCGGTTGGCTACGAGCAGTACTTC. It codes for CASSQALAVGYEQYF.

The chain links TRBV5-1 to TRBJ2-1, with TRBD2 matching over 8 bases. Germline lookup yields CDR1 SGHRS and CDR2 YFSETQ. This CDR3 has 15 amino acids. V was clipped by 2 bases and J by 4 bases; unmatched bases: 5. CDR3 sequence: CASSLAGEIYNEQFF. CDR3 bases: TGCGCCAGCAGCTTAGCGGGAGAGATTTACAATGAGCAGTTCTTC.

This rearrangement joins TRBV27 to TRBJ1-6; 7 nucleotides agree with TRBD1. Trimming took 6 bases from V and 5 from J; bases not matched to a gene: 7. Germline lookup yields CDR1 MNHEY and CDR2 SMNVEV (reference sequence). This CDR3 comprises 15 residues. The CDR3 spells CASRRITGDNSPLHF. The CDR3 DNA follows: TGTGCCAGCAGAAGAATAACAGGGGATAATTCACCCCTCCACTTT.

Turning to this clone: An end of the junction differs from the germline gene, which may be a read error. Other DNA sequences in the same sample also yield this CDR3. This chain joins TRBV4-1 and TRBJ2-7; 9 positions match TRBD1. CDR1 is MGHRA, CDR2 YSYEKL, per germline. The CDR3 totals 15 residues. Here the CDR3 reads CASSQGGTGLYEQYF. The CDR3 coding sequence is TGCGCTAGCAGCCAAGGTGGGACAGGGCTCTACGAGCAGTACTTC.

This clone has just one count. The chain combines TRBV5-1 with TRBJ1-1, with D possibly TRBD1 on 5 matching bases. The CDR3 consists of 13 residues. Germline CDR1 SGHRS, CDR2 YFSETQ. V was pared by 2 bases and J by 8 bases, with 13 bases between. The CDR3: CASSLPGVGEAFF. The DNA for the CDR3 is TGCGCCAGCAGCTTACCGGGGGTGGGGGAAGCTTTCTTT.

The DNA of the CDR3 is TGTGCCAGCAGCGCCACAGGGTTTACTGGAAACACCATATATTTT. It yields the protein CASSATGFTGNTIYF. The chain has TRBV9 and TRBJ1-3, with D possibly being TRBD1 (6 bases). This CDR3 has 15 amino acids. Germline V gene sequence: CDR1 SGDLS, CDR2 YYNGEE. Trimming cost V 3 bases and J 2 bases, with 12 bases left between them. The variable domain in full, with the rest retrieved from reference TRBV9 and TRBJ1-3, is DSGVTQTPKHLITATGQRVTLRCSPRSGDLSVYWYQQSLDQGLQFLIQYYNGEERAKGNILERFSAQQFPDLHSELNLSSLELGDSALYFCASSATGFTGNTIYFGEGSWLTVV.

The CDR3 nucleotides are TGTGCCAGCAGCACCACCGGGACAGCTAATCAGCCCCAGCATTTT. Its protein product is CASSTTGTANQPQHF. V is TRBV27 and J is TRBJ1-5, with 7 bases aligning to TRBD1. The CDR3 is made up of 15 amino acids. CDR1 MNHEY and CDR2 SMNVEV come from the germline V gene (reference sequence). After removal of 6 bases from V and 4 bases from J, the junction contained 9 bases not matched to a gene.

CDR3 sequence reads: CASSFYRGESPLHF. In DNA form, the CDR3 reads TGTGCCAGCAGTTTCTACCGGGGGGAGTCACCCCTCCACTTT. V is TRBV27 and J is TRBJ1-6; weak D call: TRBD1 (5 bases). The ends were cut back, 3 bases at V and 10 bases at J, with 13 bases in the middle. The CDR3 sequence is 14 residues long. The germline V gene encodes CDR1 MNHEY and CDR2 SMNVEV (reference sequence).

This clone was seen only a few times. The chain uses TRBV27 and TRBJ2-2; D remains ambiguous. Trimming stripped 6 bases from V and 4 bases from J, with 15 bases between. Germline V gene lookup returns CDR1 MNHEY and CDR2 SMNVEV (reference sequence). This CDR3 spans 15 amino acids. The CDR3 protein is CASSPPQPSTGELFF. The CDR3 DNA sequence: TGTGCCAGCAGCCCCCCTCAACCCAGCACCGGGGAGCTGTTTTTT.

This chain uses TRBV28 with TRBJ1-6, with D possibly being TRBD1 (5 bases). With 2 bases removed from V and 8 bases from J, the gap between germline ends came to 13 bases. CDR1 and CDR2 from the germline V gene are MDHEN and SYDVKM. There are 15 residues in the CDR3. CDR3 bases: TGTGCCAGCAGTTTACGTGGGACTAATCATTCACCCCTCCACTTT. Protein: CASSLRGTNHSPLHF.